This is a list of T cell receptor beta chains from one sample in a study of cytomegalovirus exposure and HLA in healthy donors. Clones were read by immunoSEQ multiplex PCR, and TCRdb kept only the in-frame ones, dropping some. The data contain approximately 150,000 clones, roughly 75% of them seen just once; the ten biggest clones take up less than 3%. The sequencing input was PBMCs. All receptors come from a female donor in good health and CMV-seronegative. Each CDR3 is given with its conserved first and last residue. The D gene is left open where the match is weak. Only part of the rows carry a size: once, few, many, or a class if the clone is expanded.

clone_size j_call d_call v_call cdr3_nt cdr3_aa
- TRBJ2-5 TRBD2 TRBV6-5 TGTGCCAGCAGTTATACCGGGACTAGCGGTCAAGAGACCCAGTACTTC CASSYTGTSGQETQYF
- TRBJ2-1 - TRBV7-3 TGTGCCAGCAGCCGCAGTTCTGGCGGTAACAATGAGCAGTTCTTC CASSRSSGGNNEQFF
- TRBJ1-5 - TRBV4-2 TGTGCCAGCAGCCGCCTAAATACTGGGGAGGAACAGCCCCAGCATTTT CASSRLNTGEEQPQHF
- TRBJ2-7 - TRBV6-5 TGTGCCAGCAGTTACTCGAACAGGGCTCGTAACGAGCAGTACTTC CASSYSNRARNEQYF
- TRBJ2-2 TRBD1 TRBV5-1 TGCGCCAGCAGCCGGAGGGACAGGGGGCTAGCGGAGCTGTTTTTT CASSRRDRGLAELFF
- TRBJ2-7 - TRBV7-9 TGTGCCAGCACCCCCAGGCCAGCTGGGTCACTGCAGTACTTC CASTPRPAGSLQYF
- TRBJ2-7 TRBD1 TRBV9 TGTGCCAGCAGCGTAGGGGGACAGATCTACGAGCAGTACTTC CASSVGGQIYEQYF
- TRBJ2-7 - TRBV28 TGTGCCAGCAGTTTAGGAGGCTACGAGCAGTACTTC CASSLGGYEQYF
- TRBJ2-3 - TRBV4-3 TGCGCCAGCAGCCAAGGGGGGGAAGTCACAGATACGCAGTATTTT CASSQGGEVTDTQYF
once TRBJ1-6 TRBD1 TRBV5-1 TGCGCCAGCAGCTCGGGACAGGGAGATTCACCCCTCCACTTT CASSSGQGDSPLHF
- TRBJ2-5 - TRBV18 TGTGCCAGCTCACCAAGACAGTCCGAGACCCAGTACTTC CASSPRQSETQYF
- TRBJ2-7 TRBD1 TRBV29-1 TGCAGCGCCCGTGCAGGGGGCTCCTACGAGCAGTACTTC CSARAGGSYEQYF
- TRBJ2-7 TRBD2 TRBV30 TGTGCCTGGAGTGTCCGTTCGAGCGGGGACGCCAAATCCTACGAGCAGTACTTC CAWSVRSSGDAKSYEQYF
many TRBJ2-2 - TRBV11-2 TGTGCCAGCAGCTTATCGCCTAGCCCCACCGGGGAGCTGTTTTTT CASSLSPSPTGELFF
- TRBJ1-3 - TRBV28 TGTGCCAGCTCCTTAATTCAGGAAACTGGAAACACCATATATTTT CASSLIQETGNTIYF
- TRBJ1-1 - TRBV6-5 TGTGCCAGCAGTGCCTCAATGGGGGGTTCAAAGGGAGCTTTCTTT CASSASMGGSKGAFF
- TRBJ2-5 TRBD2 TRBV7-7 TGTGCTAGCAGCCTGGGACTAGCCCCAGAGACCCAGTACTTC CASSLGLAPETQYF
- TRBJ2-3 - TRBV7-9 TGTGCCAGCAGCTTTAGGAGGGTCGGGAGCACAGATACGCAGTATTTT CASSFRRVGSTDTQYF
few TRBJ2-7 - TRBV9 TGTGCCAGCAGCGTAGATGGCGGAGATGCCTACGAGCAGTACTTC CASSVDGGDAYEQYF
- TRBJ2-7 - TRBV2 TGTGCCAGCAGTGAAGCGCTGAGAGGGTTAAAGAACGAGCAGTACTTC CASSEALRGLKNEQYF
- TRBJ1-5 - TRBV7-3 TGTGCCAGGGGTGAAGAAGGGAGTCAGCCCCAGCATTTT CARGEEGSQPQHF
- TRBJ2-7 - TRBV4-3 TGCGCCAGCAGCCAAGAACACAGGGCAAGAGGCGAGCAGTACTTC CASSQEHRARGEQYF
- TRBJ2-7 TRBD1 TRBV2 TGTGCCAGCAGTCTCAAGGGTTTTACAGGGGCGGGCGAGCAGTACTTC CASSLKGFTGAGEQYF
- TRBJ1-1 TRBD1 TRBV19 TGTGCCAGTCACCCCCGAGGGGGCTGGTCGATGGACACTGAAGCTTTCTTT CASHPRGGWSMDTEAFF
- TRBJ2-5 TRBD2 TRBV18 TGTGCCAGCTCACCCCCGCGGGAGGACCAAGAGACCCAGTACTTC CASSPPREDQETQYF
- TRBJ1-6 - TRBV7-9 TGTGCCAGCAGCTTAGTACAGGATAATTCACCCCTCCACTTT CASSLVQDNSPLHF
few TRBJ2-1 TRBD2 TRBV5-1 TGCGCCAGCAGCTTGGAGACTAGCGGGGGGGCCTACAATGAGCAGTTCTTC CASSLETSGGAYNEQFF
- TRBJ2-7 - TRBV6-5 TGTGCCAGCAGTTACGGGGAAGGGGCGGTCTACGAGCAGTACTTC CASSYGEGAVYEQYF
- TRBJ1-4 - TRBV19 TGTGCCAGTAGTCCGCCGGGACTGGGGGAAAAACTGTTTTTT CASSPPGLGEKLFF
- TRBJ1-2 TRBD1 TRBV30 TGTGCCTGGAGTCTAACAGGGGGCAGAAGAGGCTACACCTTC CAWSLTGGRRGYTF